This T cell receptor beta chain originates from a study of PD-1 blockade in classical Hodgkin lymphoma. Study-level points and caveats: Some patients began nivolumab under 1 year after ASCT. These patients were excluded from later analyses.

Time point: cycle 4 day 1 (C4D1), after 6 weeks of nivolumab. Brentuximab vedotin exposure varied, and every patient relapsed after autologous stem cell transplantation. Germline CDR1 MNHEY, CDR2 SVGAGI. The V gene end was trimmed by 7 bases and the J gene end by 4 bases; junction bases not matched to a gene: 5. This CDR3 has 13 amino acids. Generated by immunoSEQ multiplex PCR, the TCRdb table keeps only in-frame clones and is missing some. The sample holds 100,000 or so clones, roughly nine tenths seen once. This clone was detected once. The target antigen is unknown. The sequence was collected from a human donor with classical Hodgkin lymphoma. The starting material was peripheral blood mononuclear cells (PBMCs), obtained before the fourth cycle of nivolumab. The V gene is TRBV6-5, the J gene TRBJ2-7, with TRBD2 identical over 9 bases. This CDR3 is CASTSSGTYEQYF. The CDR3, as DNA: TGTGCCAGCACCTCTAGCGGGACTTACGAGCAGTACTTC.